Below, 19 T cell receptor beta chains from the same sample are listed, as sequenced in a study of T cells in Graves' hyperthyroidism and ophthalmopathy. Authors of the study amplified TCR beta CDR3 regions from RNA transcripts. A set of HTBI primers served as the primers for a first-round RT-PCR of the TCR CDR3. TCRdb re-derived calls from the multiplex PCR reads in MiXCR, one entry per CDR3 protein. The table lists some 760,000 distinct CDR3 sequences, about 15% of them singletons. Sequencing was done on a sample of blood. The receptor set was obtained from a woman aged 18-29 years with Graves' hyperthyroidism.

The CDR3 protein is CASSLGDRGNEKLFF. DNA for the CDR3: TGTGCCAGCAGTTTGGGGGACAGGGGTAATGAAAAACTGTTTTTT. V is TRBV6-5 and J is TRBJ1-4; 10 nucleotides match TRBD1. The ends lost 4 bases at V and 4 bases at J; junction bases unmatched: 3. The CDR3 is 15 residues long. Germline V lookup: CDR1 MNHEY, CDR2 SVGAGI.

DNA of the CDR3: TGCAGTGCTAGAGGACAGGACAATTCACCCCTCCACTTT. It codes for CSARGQDNSPLHF. V usage is TRBV20-1 and J usage is TRBJ1-6; tentatively, D is TRBD1 (6 bases). CDR3 size: 13 residues. Germline V gives CDR1 DFQATT, CDR2 SNEGSKA (reference sequence). V gave up 1 base and J gave up 7 bases, with 8 bases separating them.

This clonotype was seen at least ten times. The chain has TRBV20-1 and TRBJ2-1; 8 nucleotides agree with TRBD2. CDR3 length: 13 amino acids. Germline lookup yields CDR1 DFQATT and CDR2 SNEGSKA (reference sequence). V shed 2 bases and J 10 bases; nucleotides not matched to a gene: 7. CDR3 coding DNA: TGCAGTGCTAGATTCCCAGCGGGAGTCGAGCAGTTCTTC. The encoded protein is CSARFPAGVEQFF.

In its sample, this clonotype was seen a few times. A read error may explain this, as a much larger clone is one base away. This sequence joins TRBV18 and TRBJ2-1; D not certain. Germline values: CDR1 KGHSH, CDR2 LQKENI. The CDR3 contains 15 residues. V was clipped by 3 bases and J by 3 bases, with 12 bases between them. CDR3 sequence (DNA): TGTGCCAGCTCACCTCCTCAGGCCTTCTACAATGAGCAGTTCTTC. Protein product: CASSPPQAFYNEQFF.

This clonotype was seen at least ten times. CDR3 sequence reads: CAISDHLVDSNQPQHF. The CDR3 DNA reads as TGTGCCATCAGTGACCACCTGGTCGATAGCAATCAGCCCCAGCATTTT. The V and J genes are TRBV10-3 and TRBJ1-5; D call uncertain. Germline V CDR1 and CDR2: ENHRY, SYGVKD. Trimming pared 3 bases from V and 0 bases from J, leaving 12 bases between. The length of the CDR3 is 16 residues.

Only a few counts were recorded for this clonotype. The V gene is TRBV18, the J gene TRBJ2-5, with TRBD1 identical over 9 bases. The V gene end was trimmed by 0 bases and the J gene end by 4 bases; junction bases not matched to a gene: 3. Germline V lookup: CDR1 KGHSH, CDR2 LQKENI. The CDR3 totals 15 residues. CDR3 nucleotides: TGTGCCAGCTCACCACCGGGACAGGGTGGAGAGACCCAGTACTTC. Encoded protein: CASSPPGQGGETQYF.

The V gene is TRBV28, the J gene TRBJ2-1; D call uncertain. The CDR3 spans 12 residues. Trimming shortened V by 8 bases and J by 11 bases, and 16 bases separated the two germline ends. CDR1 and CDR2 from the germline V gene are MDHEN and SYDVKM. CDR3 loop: CASSREDQQQFF. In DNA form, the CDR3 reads TGTGCCAGCTCCCGAGAGGACCAGCAGCAGTTCTTC.

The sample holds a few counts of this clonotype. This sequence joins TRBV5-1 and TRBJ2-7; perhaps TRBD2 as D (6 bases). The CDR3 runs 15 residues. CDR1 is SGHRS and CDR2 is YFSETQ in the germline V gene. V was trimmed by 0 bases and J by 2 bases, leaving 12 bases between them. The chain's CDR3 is CASSLVGGWTYEQYF. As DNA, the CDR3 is TGCGCCAGCAGCTTGGTTGGAGGGTGGACCTACGAGCAGTACTTC. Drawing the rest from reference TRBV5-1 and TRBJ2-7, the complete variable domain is KAGVTQTPRYLIKTRGQQVTLSCSPISGHRSVSWYQQTPGQGLQFLFEYFSETQRNKGNFPGRFSGRQFSNSRSEMNVSTLELGDSALYLCASSLVGGWTYEQYFGPGTRLTVT.

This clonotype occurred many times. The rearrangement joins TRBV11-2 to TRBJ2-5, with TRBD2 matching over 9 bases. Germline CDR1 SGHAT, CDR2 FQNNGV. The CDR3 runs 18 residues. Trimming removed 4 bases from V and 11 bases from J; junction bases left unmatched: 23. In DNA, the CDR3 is TGTGCCAGCAGCTCCCCTTTAGTGGAGCGGGAGGTTCCTCGGGCACAGTACTTC. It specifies CASSSPLVEREVPRAQYF.

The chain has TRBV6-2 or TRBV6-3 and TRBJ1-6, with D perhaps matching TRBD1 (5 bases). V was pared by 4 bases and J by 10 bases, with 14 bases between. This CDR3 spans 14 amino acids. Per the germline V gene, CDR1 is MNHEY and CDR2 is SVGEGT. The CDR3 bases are TGTGCCAGCAGTTGGGGCAGGGAACGGTCACCCCTCCACTTT. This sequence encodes CASSWGRERSPLHF.

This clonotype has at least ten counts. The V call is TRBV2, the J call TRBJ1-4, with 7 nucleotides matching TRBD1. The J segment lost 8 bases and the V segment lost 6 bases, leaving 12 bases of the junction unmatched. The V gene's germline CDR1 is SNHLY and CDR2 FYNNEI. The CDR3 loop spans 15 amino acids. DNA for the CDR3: TGTGCCAGCAGCCGAAACAGGGGACGGGGGGAAAAACTGTTTTTT. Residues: CASSRNRGRGEKLFF.

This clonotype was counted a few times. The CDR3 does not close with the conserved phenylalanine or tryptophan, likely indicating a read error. The CDR3 DNA reads TGTGCCAGCAGCCAATTAGGGAGCACCGGGGAGCTGTTTCTT. Its protein product is CASSQLGSTGELFL. The chain links TRBV3-1 to TRBJ2-2; perhaps TRBD2 as D (5 bases). Germline CDR1 and CDR2: LGHDT and YNNKEL (reference sequence). The CDR3 extends over 14 amino acids. The V end lost 2 bases, the J end lost 4 bases, and 8 bases lay between the germline ends.

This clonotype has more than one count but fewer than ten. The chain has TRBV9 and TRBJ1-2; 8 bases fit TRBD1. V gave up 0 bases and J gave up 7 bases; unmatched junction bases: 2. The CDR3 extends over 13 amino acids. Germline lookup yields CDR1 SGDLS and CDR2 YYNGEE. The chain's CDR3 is CASSVGTGSGYTF. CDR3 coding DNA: TGTGCCAGCAGCGTAGGGACAGGGTCTGGCTACACCTTC.

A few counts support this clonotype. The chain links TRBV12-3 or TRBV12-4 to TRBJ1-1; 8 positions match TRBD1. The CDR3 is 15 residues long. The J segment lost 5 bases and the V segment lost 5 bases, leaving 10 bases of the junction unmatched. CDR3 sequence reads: CASSPITGGWTEAFF. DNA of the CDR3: TGTGCCAGCAGTCCCATAACAGGGGGTTGGACTGAAGCTTTCTTT.

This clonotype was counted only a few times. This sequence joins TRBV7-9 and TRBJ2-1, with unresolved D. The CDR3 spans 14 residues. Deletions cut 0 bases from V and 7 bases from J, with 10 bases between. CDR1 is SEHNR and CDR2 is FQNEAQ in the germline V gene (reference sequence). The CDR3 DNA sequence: TGTGCCAGCAGCTTAGCGCTTTCGATGAATGAGCAGTTCTTC. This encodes CASSLALSMNEQFF.

The CDR3 is CASNPGRNYGYTF. The CDR3 DNA is TGTGCCAGTAATCCAGGACGGAACTATGGCTACACCTTC. This rearrangement joins TRBV19 to TRBJ1-2; D is unresolved. The CDR3 spans 13 residues. Germline V gene sequence: CDR1 LNHDA, CDR2 SQIVND (reference sequence). Trimming shortened V by 7 bases and J by 2 bases, and 11 bases separated the two germline ends.

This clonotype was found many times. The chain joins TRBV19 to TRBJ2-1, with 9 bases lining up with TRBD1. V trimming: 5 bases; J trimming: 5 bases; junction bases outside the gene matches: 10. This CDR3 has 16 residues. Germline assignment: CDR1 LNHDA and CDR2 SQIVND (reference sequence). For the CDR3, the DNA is TGTGCCAGTAGTCCACAGGGGGCCGGGGGCAACAATGAGCAGTTCTTC. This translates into CASSPQGAGGNNEQFF.

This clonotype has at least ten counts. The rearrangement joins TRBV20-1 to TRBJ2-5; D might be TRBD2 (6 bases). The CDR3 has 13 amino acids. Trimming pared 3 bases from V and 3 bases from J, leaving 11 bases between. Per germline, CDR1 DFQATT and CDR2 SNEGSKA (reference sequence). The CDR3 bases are TGCAGTGCTAGGAGAATAGCGGAAGAGACCCAGTACTTC. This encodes CSARRIAEETQYF.

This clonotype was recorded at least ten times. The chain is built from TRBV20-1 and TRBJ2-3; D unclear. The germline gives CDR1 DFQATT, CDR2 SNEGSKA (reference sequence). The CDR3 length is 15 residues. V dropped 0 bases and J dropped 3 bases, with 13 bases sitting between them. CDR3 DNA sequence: TGCAGTGCTAGAGACAGCCAGAGGATGACAGATACGCAGTATTTT. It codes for CSARDSQRMTDTQYF.